Each of the 32 T cell receptor beta chains below was sequenced from the same sample in a study of radiation and T cells in renal cell carcinoma. The time point here: blood 2 weeks post-SBRT. Stated treatment: 15 Gy SBRT to primary tumor, nephrectomy 4 weeks later. The method was immunoSEQ multiplex PCR; TCRdb's version includes in-frame clones alone and lacks a portion of them. The sample lists about 150,000 clones, roughly 90% occurring once. This sample comprised blood, obtained from a patient whose treatment included radiotherapy and nephrectomy. Source of these receptors: a woman between 45 and 60 years old with renal cell carcinoma.

The J gene is TRBJ2-3, the V gene TRBV7-2, with D possibly matching TRBD1 (6 bases). Trimming took 5 bases from V and 1 from J, leaving 16 bases between them. The CDR3 totals 16 residues. From germline, CDR1 is SGHTA and CDR2 FQGNSA. For the CDR3, the DNA is TGTGCCAGCAGCATTAGGGGGACACGTCGCACAGATACGCAGTATTTT. This codes for CASSIRGTRRTDTQYF.

The rearrangement links TRBV6-5 to TRBJ1-3; tentatively, D is TRBD1 (6 bases). The V gene lost 7 bases and the J gene lost 3 bases, with 13 bases spanning the gap. CDR3 length equals 14 residues. In germline, CDR1 is MNHEY, CDR2 SVGAGI. The DNA of the CDR3 is TGTGCCAGCACCGATGGGACATTTGGAAACACCATATATTTT. It codes for CASTDGTFGNTIYF.

The gene calls are TRBV27 and TRBJ1-2; D may be TRBD1 (5 bases). CDR3 length: 15 residues. Germline CDR1 MNHEY, CDR2 SMNVEV (reference sequence). V lost 5 bases and J 4 bases, leaving 17 bases between the germline ends. In nucleotides, the CDR3 is TGTGCCAGCAGTAAGACAAAGTCCACAGGCTATGGCTACACCTTC. Translating gives CASSKTKSTGYGYTF.

The V gene is TRBV19, the J gene TRBJ1-2; 8 positions agree with TRBD1. Germline trimming cut 3 bases from V and 9 bases from J; bases unmatched to any gene: 9. The CDR3 has 14 amino acids. The germline gives CDR1 LNHDA, CDR2 SQIVND (reference sequence). This CDR3 reads CASSILDREASYTF. CDR3 nucleotides: TGTGCCAGTAGTATTTTGGACAGGGAAGCGAGCTACACCTTC.

The V call is TRBV7-9, the J call TRBJ1-1; D not resolved. The length of the CDR3 is 15 residues. The germline V gene has CDR1 SEHNR and CDR2 FQNEAQ (reference sequence). Trimming shortened V by 2 bases and J by 0 bases, and 10 bases separated the two germline ends. This CDR3 reads CASSLPGSLNTEAFF. The CDR3 DNA reads as TGTGCCAGCAGCTTACCCGGATCCCTGAACACTGAAGCTTTCTTT.

This clone was seen only a few times. V gene TRBV10-2 combines with J gene TRBJ1-5; D unclear. In germline, CDR1 is WSHSY, CDR2 SAAADI. The ends were cut back, 3 bases at V and 0 bases at J, with 9 bases in the middle. This CDR3 is 15 amino acids long. CDR3 coding DNA: TGCGCCAGCAGTGAATGGGTCGGTAGCAATCAGCCCCAGCATTTT. Its protein product is CASSEWVGSNQPQHF.

With respect to this clone: Additional DNA sequences in this sample encode the identical CDR3. The chain recombines TRBV6-5 with TRBJ2-7, with D tentatively TRBD2 (6 bases). CDR1 MNHEY and CDR2 SVGAGI come from the germline V gene. The V gene lost 2 bases and the J gene lost 4 bases, with 9 bases spanning the gap. The CDR3 runs to 13 residues. This CDR3 is CASSYLGTYEQYF. The CDR3 DNA follows: TGTGCCAGCAGTTACCTCGGGACTTACGAGCAGTACTTC.

The V gene is TRBV5-4, the J gene TRBJ2-2, with 9 bases lining up with TRBD1. Germline V gene lookup returns CDR1 SGHNT and CDR2 YYREEE (reference sequence). The CDR3 totals 16 residues. V dropped 3 bases and J dropped 1; count of bases not matched to a gene: 4. The DNA of the CDR3 is TGTGCCAGCAGCTCCCCGGGACAGGGGAACACCGGGGAGCTGTTTTTT. It yields the protein CASSSPGQGNTGELFF. The full variable domain, its missing parts supplied by reference TRBV5-4 and TRBJ2-2, is ETGVTQSPTHLIKTRGQQVTLRCSSQSGHNTVSWYQQALGQGPQFIFQYYREEENGRGNFPPRFSGLQFPNYSSELNVNALELDDSALYLCASSSPGQGNTGELFFGEGSRLTVL.

This clone has a single count. This chain connects TRBV18 to TRBJ2-2; D uncertain. Between the trimmed V and J ends, which lost 1 base and 1 base, there was a span of 10 bases. The V gene's germline CDR1 is KGHSH and CDR2 LQKENI. The CDR3 runs 16 residues. CDR3 sequence: CASSPRSTLNTGELFF. In nucleotides, the CDR3 is TGTGCCAGCTCACCACGATCGACCCTGAACACCGGGGAGCTGTTTTTT.

The chain combines TRBV5-1 with TRBJ1-1; no clear D gene. This CDR3 has 14 amino acids. CDR1 and CDR2 (germline): SGHRS, YFSETQ. Trimming took off 0 bases at V and 6 bases at J, with 12 bases between the two ends. The DNA for the CDR3 is TGCGCCAGCAGCTTGGGAGGTGTTGGTTCTGAAGCTTTCTTT. Its translation: CASSLGGVGSEAFF.

The chain carries TRBV9 and TRBJ1-2, with a tentative D call TRBD1 (5 bases). V gave up 1 base and J gave up 3 bases, with 10 bases separating them. Per the germline V gene, CDR1 is SGDLS and CDR2 is YYNGEE. The CDR3 totals 14 residues. The CDR3 nucleotides are TGTGCCAGCAGCGTATTGGGGACGGACTATGGCTACACCTTC. Translating it yields CASSVLGTDYGYTF.

The gene calls are TRBV11-2 and TRBJ2-3; TRBD1 or TRBD2 may be the D gene (5 bases each). This CDR3 is built from 16 residues. Deletions cut 5 bases from V and 1 base from J, with 16 bases between. Germline CDR1 reads SGHAT; CDR2 reads FQNNGV. This CDR3 is CASSRGRDPGTDTQYF. The CDR3 nucleotides are TGTGCCAGCAGCCGAGGTCGGGACCCGGGCACAGATACGCAGTATTTT.

The V gene is TRBV7-9, the J gene TRBJ2-3; D remains unclear. Trimming took 3 bases from V and 3 from J, leaving 1 base between them. Germline V CDR1 and CDR2: SEHNR, FQNEAQ (reference sequence). CDR3 size: 11 residues. This CDR3 reads CASSFTDTQYF. CDR3 DNA sequence: TGTGCCAGCAGCTTTACAGATACGCAGTATTTT.

V gene TRBV21-1 combines with J gene TRBJ1-2; TRBD1 reflects the table's D call only, with no check against the DNA. TRBV21-1 represents a pseudogene. This CDR3 comprises 17 residues. CDR3: CASSKPGQGITNYGYTF. DNA for the CDR3: TGTGCCAGCAGCAAACCGGGACAGGGGATAACTAACTATGGCTACACCTTC.

The chain combines TRBV9 with TRBJ2-5; D gene uncertain. There are 11 residues in the CDR3. CDR1 is SGDLS, CDR2 YYNGEE, per germline. V shed 4 bases and J shed 5 bases, with 6 bases lying between them. CDR3 nucleotide sequence: TGTGCCAGCAGCCCCGGCGAGACCCAGTACTTC. Protein product: CASSPGETQYF.

V is TRBV4-2 and J is TRBJ1-1; D call uncertain. The CDR3 is 14 amino acids. Germline CDR1 LGHNA, CDR2 YNFKEQ. Between the trimmed V and J ends, which lost 1 base and 1 base, there was a span of 7 bases. The CDR3 bases are TGTGCCAGCAGCCAAGGGTTAGGGAACACTGAAGCTTTCTTT. Amino acids: CASSQGLGNTEAFF.

The chain couples TRBV5-1 to TRBJ2-7; 10 nucleotides align to TRBD2. The CDR3 extends over 14 amino acids. Per the germline V gene, CDR1 is SGHRS and CDR2 is YFSETQ. V shed 5 bases, J shed 3 bases, and the junction held 5 bases outside the gene matches. The CDR3 reads CASRRTSGNYEQYF. DNA for the CDR3: TGCGCCAGCAGAAGGACTAGCGGAAACTACGAGCAGTACTTC.

This chain links TRBV9 with TRBJ1-3; D gene uncertain. Germline CDR1 reads SGDLS; CDR2 reads YYNGEE. The CDR3 is 15 residues long. With 0 bases removed from V and 0 bases from J, the gap between germline ends came to 7 bases. For the CDR3, the DNA is TGTGCCAGCAGCGTAGTTGTGTCCTCTGGAAACACCATATATTTT. Translated, it gives CASSVVVSSGNTIYF.

The chain carries TRBV7-6 and TRBJ2-7, with D perhaps matching TRBD1 (6 bases). Germline lookup yields CDR1 SGHVS and CDR2 FNYEAQ. The ends were cut back, 5 bases at V and 7 bases at J, with 15 bases in the middle. CDR3 size: 13 residues. The CDR3 here is CASSPGAFQEQYF. As DNA, the CDR3 is TGTGCCAGCAGCCCAGGGGCGTTCCAGGAGCAGTACTTC.

V usage is TRBV6-1 and J usage is TRBJ1-2, with D perhaps TRBD1 (5 bases). The length of the CDR3 is 13 residues. The V end lost 4 bases, the J end lost 2 bases, and 8 bases lay between the germline ends. The V gene's germline CDR1 is MNHNS and CDR2 SASEGT. This CDR3 is CASSVGHNYGYTF. The DNA for the CDR3 is TGTGCCAGCAGTGTTGGACACAACTATGGCTACACCTTC.

The chain recombines TRBV19 with TRBJ1-3; D gene unclear. Germline CDR1 LNHDA, CDR2 SQIVND (reference sequence). Trimming left V 3 bases short and J 0 bases short, with 15 bases between. The CDR3 contains 17 residues. CDR3 in amino acids: CASSIPLGPYSGNTIYF. The CDR3 DNA sequence: TGTGCCAGTAGTATCCCTCTGGGTCCTTACTCTGGAAACACCATATATTTT.

The J gene is TRBJ2-5, the V gene TRBV10-3, with 8 bases aligning to TRBD2. Germline CDR1 ENHRY, CDR2 SYGVKD. V shed 6 bases and J 5 bases; nucleotides not matched to a gene: 8. The CDR3 is 14 amino acids. CDR3: CAISGGAGSETQYF. The CDR3 region has the DNA TGTGCCATCAGCGGGGGGGCAGGGTCGGAGACCCAGTACTTC.

V and J are TRBV5-4 and TRBJ1-5; D unclear. CDR3 length: 12 residues. CDR1 SGHNT and CDR2 YYREEE come from the germline V gene (reference sequence). Trimming took off 2 bases at V and 7 bases at J, with 7 bases between the two ends. CDR3 sequence reads: CASSLRGQPQHF. As DNA, the CDR3 is TGTGCCAGCAGCTTAAGAGGACAGCCCCAGCATTTT.

V is TRBV4-1 and J is TRBJ2-7; 8 bases are a match to TRBD1. The CDR3 consists of 13 residues. V lost 4 bases to trimming and J lost 5 bases; unmatched junction nucleotides: 4. Germline CDR1 MGHRA, CDR2 YSYEKL. CDR3 DNA sequence: TGCGCCAGCAGCCCCGGGACAGGCCACGAGCAGTACTTC. It specifies CASSPGTGHEQYF.

This clone was observed a single time. The chain combines TRBV29-1 with TRBJ2-7; 9 bases align to TRBD1. J was trimmed by 2 bases and V by 5 bases; bases with no gene match: 7. This CDR3 has 14 amino acids. Germline-derived CDR1 and CDR2 are SQVTM and ANQGSEA. CDR3 in DNA: TGCAGCGTTATCCACAGGGGGCTTCCCTACGAGCAGTACTTC. Translating gives CSVIHRGLPYEQYF.

The chain couples TRBV30 to TRBJ2-7, with 7 bases fitting TRBD1. In germline, CDR1 is GTSNPN, CDR2 SVGIG (reference sequence). There are 12 residues in the CDR3. V trimming: 5 bases; J trimming: 2 bases; junction bases outside the gene matches: 3. The CDR3 here is CAWGTGAYEQYF. CDR3 DNA sequence: TGTGCCTGGGGTACAGGGGCCTACGAGCAGTACTTC.

For this clone: The sample has other DNA sequences that encode this CDR3 too. V is TRBV6-6 and J is TRBJ1-2; 7 bases line up with TRBD1. This CDR3 spans 13 amino acids. V dropped 2 bases and J dropped 7; count of bases not matched to a gene: 4. The germline V gene encodes CDR1 MNHNY and CDR2 SVGAGI (reference sequence). CDR3 DNA: TGTGCCAGCAGTTACGAGGGGGCCGGTGGCTACACCTTC. Amino acid sequence: CASSYEGAGGYTF.

At least ten counts were recorded for this clone. The chain couples TRBV5-6 to TRBJ1-1; 7 bases align to TRBD1. The CDR3 covers 12 residues. V was clipped by 3 bases and J by 11 bases; unmatched bases: 7. Germline values: CDR1 SGHDT, CDR2 YYEEEE. The chain's CDR3 is CASSSGGVAAFF. The CDR3 DNA sequence: TGTGCCAGCAGCTCAGGGGGGGTGGCCGCTTTCTTT.

The V call is TRBV11-2, the J call TRBJ2-7; D perhaps matches TRBD1 (6 bases). V gave up 4 bases and J gave up 3 bases, with 19 bases separating them. Germline V gene sequence: CDR1 SGHAT, CDR2 FQNNGV. The CDR3 extends over 16 amino acids. CDR3 amino acids: CASSSPVAGQLYEQYF. The CDR3 bases are TGTGCCAGCAGCTCCCCTGTAGCTGGACAGCTCTACGAGCAGTACTTC.

The chain recombines TRBV6-1 with TRBJ1-1, with 8 nucleotides matching TRBD1. The CDR3 sequence is 14 residues long. V shed 4 bases, J shed 0 bases, and the junction held 1 base outside the gene matches. Germline V gene lookup returns CDR1 MNHNS and CDR2 SASEGT. The CDR3 reads CASSGGQVNTEAFF. CDR3 coding DNA: TGTGCCAGCAGTGGGGGACAGGTGAACACTGAAGCTTTCTTT.

This rearrangement joins TRBV29-1 to TRBJ2-7; perhaps TRBD1 as D (5 bases). V lost 4 bases to trimming and J lost 2 bases, with 18 bases between them. Germline lookup yields CDR1 SQVTM and CDR2 ANQGSEA. CDR3 length: 15 amino acids. For the CDR3, the DNA is TGCAGCGTTGGTTATTGGGGAAGGGGTCCCTACGAGCAGTACTTC. Protein product: CSVGYWGRGPYEQYF.

CDR3 sequence reads: CSVERPGQGAINYGYTF. CDR3 in DNA: TGCAGCGTTGAGAGACCGGGACAGGGGGCCATTAACTATGGCTACACCTTC. The rearrangement uses TRBV29-1 and TRBJ1-2, with 12 positions matching TRBD1. This CDR3 has 17 residues. With 3 bases clipped from V and 1 base from J, the junction kept 9 bases outside the gene matches. Germline V gives CDR1 SQVTM, CDR2 ANQGSEA.